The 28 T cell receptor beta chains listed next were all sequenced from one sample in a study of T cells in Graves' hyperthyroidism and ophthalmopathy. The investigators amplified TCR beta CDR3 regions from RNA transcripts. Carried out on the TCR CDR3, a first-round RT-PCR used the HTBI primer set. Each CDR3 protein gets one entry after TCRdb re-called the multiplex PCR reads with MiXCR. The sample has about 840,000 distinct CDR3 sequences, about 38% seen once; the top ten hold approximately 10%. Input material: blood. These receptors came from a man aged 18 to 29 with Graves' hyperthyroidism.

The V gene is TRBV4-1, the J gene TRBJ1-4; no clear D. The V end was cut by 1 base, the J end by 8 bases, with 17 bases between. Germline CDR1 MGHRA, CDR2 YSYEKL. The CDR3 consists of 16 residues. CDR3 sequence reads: CASSQGRDPRREKLFF. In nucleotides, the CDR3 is TGCGCCAGCAGCCAAGGGAGGGATCCCCGCAGGGAAAAACTGTTTTTT.

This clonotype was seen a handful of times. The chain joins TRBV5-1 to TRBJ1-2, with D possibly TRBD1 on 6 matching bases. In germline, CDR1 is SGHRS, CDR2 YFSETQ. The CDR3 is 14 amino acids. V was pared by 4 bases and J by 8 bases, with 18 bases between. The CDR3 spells CASSVGQPRWGYTF. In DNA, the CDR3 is TGCGCCAGCAGCGTAGGACAGCCCCGATGGGGCTACACCTTC.

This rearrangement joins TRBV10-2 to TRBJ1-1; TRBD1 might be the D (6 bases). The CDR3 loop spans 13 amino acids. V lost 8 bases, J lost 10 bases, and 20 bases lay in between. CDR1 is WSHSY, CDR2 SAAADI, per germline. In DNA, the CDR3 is TGCGCCAGCGTTGAAAAGGACAGCGGGGGAGCTTTCTTT. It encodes CASVEKDSGGAFF.

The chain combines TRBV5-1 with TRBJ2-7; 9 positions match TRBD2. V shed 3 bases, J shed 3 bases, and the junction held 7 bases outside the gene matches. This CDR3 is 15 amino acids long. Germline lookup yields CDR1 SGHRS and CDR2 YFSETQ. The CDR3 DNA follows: TGCGCCAGCAGCTCTAGCGGGGACCCCCACTACGAGCAGTACTTC. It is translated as CASSSSGDPHYEQYF.

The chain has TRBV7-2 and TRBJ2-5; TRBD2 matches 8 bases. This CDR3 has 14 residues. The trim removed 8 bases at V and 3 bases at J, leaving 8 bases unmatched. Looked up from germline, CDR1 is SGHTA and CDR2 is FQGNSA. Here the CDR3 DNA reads TGTGCCAGCGATTTGAGCGGGAGAGAAGAGACCCAGTACTTC. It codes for CASDLSGREETQYF.

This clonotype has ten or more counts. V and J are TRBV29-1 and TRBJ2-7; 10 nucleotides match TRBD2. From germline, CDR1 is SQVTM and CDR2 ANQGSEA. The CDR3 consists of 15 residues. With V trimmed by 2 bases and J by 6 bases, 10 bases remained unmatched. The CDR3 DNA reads TGCAGCGTTGAACTACTAGCGGGGCATCTCCTCGAGCAGTACTTC. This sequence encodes CSVELLAGHLLEQYF.

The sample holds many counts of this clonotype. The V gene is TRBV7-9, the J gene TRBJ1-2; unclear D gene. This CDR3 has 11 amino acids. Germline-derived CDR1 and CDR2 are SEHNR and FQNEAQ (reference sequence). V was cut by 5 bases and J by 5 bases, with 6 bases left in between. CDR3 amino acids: CASSALYGYTF. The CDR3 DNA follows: TGTGCCAGCAGCGCGCTATATGGCTACACCTTC. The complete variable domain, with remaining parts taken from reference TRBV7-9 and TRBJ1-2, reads DTGVSQNPRHKITKRGQNVTFRCDPISEHNRLYWYRQTLGQGPEFLTYFQNEAQLEKSRLLSDRFSAERPKGSFSTLEIQRTEQGDSAMYLCASSALYGYTFGSGTRLTVV.

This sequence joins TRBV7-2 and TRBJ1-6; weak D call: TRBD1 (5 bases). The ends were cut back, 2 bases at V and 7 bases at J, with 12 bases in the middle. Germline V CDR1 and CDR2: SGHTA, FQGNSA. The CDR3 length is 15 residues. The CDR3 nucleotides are TGTGCCAGCAGCTTATTCTCCGGGGCCAATTCACCCCTCCACTTT. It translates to CASSLFSGANSPLHF.

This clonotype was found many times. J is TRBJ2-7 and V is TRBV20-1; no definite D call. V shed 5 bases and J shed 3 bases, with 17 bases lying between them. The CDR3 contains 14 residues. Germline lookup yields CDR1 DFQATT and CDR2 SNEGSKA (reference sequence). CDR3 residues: CSARRSTVNYEQYF. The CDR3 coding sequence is TGCAGTGCTCGGCGGTCGACGGTCAACTACGAGCAGTACTTC.

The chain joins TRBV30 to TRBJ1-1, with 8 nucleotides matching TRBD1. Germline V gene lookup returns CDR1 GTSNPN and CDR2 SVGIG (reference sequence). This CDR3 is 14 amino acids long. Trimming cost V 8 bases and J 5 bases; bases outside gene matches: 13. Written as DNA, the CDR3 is TGTGCCATCACCGAGGGCAGGGGGCAAACTGAAGCTTTCTTT. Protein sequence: CAITEGRGQTEAFF.

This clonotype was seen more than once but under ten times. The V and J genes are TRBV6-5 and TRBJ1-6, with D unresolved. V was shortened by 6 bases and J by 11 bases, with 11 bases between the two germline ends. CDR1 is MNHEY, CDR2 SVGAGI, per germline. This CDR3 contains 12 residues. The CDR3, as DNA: TGTGCCAGCAGACTCGGTGTGACACCCCTCCACTTT. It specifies CASRLGVTPLHF.

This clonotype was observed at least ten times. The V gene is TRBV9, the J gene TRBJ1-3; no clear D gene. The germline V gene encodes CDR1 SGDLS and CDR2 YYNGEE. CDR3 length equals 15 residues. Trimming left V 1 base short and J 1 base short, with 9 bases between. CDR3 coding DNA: TGTGCCAGCAGCGTACGGGTGGCATCTGGAAACACCATATATTTT. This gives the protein CASSVRVASGNTIYF.

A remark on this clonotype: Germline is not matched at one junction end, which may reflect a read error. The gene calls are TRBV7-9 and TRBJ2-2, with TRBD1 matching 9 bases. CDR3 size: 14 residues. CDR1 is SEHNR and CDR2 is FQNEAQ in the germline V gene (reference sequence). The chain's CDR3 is CASSDDRGSSEQFF. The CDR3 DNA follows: TGTGCCAGCAGCGACGACAGGGGGTCTTCCGAGCAGTTTTTT.

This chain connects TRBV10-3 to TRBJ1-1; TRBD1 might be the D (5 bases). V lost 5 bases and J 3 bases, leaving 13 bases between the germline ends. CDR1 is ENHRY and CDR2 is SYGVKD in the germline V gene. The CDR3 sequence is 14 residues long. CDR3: CAISFEGRDTEAFF. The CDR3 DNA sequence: TGTGCCATCAGTTTTGAGGGGAGGGACACTGAAGCTTTCTTT.

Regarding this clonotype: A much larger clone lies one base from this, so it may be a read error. CDR3 in DNA: TGTGCCGCCAGCATCCGGGGGGTACGGGCTGAAGCTTTCTTT. Its translation is CAASIRGVRAEAFF. The chain carries TRBV15 and TRBJ1-1; TRBD1 is a possible D gene (5 bases). In germline, CDR1 is LNHNV, CDR2 YYDKDF (reference sequence). This CDR3 spans 14 amino acids.

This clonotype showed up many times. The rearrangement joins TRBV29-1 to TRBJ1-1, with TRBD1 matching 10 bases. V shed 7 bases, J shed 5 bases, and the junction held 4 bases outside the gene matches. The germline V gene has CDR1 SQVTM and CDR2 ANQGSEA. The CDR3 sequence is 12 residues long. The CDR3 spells CSGGTGDTEAFF. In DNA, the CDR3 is TGCAGCGGCGGGACAGGGGATACTGAAGCTTTCTTT.

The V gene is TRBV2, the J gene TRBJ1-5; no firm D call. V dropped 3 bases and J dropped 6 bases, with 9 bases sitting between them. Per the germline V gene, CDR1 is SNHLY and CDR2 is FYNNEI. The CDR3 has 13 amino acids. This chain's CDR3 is CASSDQGSQPQHF. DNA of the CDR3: TGTGCCAGCAGTGATCAAGGGAGTCAGCCCCAGCATTTT.

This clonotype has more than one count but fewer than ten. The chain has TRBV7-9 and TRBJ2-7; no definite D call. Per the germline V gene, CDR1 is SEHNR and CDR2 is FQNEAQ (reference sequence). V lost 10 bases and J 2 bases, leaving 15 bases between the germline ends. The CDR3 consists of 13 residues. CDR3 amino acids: CATTSDDPYEQYF. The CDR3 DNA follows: TGTGCCACCACATCAGACGATCCCTACGAGCAGTACTTC.

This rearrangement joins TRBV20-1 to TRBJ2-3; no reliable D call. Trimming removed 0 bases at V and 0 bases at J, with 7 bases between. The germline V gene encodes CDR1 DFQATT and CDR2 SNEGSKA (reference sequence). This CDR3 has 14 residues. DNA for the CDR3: TGCAGTGCTAGAGATGTGGCTAGCACAGATACGCAGTATTTT. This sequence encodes CSARDVASTDTQYF.

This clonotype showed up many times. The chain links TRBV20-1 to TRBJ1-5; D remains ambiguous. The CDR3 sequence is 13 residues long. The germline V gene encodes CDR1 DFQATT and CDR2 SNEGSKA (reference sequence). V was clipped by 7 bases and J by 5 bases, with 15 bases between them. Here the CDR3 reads CSVRVRSDQPQHF. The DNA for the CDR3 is TGCAGTGTAAGGGTAAGGAGCGATCAGCCCCAGCATTTT.

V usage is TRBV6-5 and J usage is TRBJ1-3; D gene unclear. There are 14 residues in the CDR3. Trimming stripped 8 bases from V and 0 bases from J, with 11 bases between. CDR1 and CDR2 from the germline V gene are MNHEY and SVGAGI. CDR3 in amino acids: CASGDVYSGNTIYF. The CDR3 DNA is TGTGCCAGCGGAGACGTTTACTCTGGAAACACCATATATTTT.

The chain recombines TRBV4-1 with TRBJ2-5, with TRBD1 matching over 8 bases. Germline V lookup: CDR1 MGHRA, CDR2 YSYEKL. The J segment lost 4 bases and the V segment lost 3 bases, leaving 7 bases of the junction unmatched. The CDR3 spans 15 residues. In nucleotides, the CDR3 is TGCGCCAGCAGCCACCTACAGGGGGAGTCAGAGACCCAGTACTTC. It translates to CASSHLQGESETQYF.

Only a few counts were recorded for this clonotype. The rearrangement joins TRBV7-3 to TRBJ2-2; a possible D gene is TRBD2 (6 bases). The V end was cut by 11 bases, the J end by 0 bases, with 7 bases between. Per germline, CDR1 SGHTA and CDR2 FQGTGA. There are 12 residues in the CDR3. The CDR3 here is CASGANTGELFF. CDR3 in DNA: TGTGCCTCGGGGGCGAACACCGGGGAGCTGTTTTTT.

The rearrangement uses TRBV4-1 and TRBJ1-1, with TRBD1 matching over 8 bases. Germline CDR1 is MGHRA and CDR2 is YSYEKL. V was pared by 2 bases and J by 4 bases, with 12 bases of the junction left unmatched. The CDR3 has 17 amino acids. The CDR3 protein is CASSQRIQGAQGTEAFF. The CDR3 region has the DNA TGCGCCAGCAGCCAACGAATTCAGGGGGCTCAGGGCACTGAAGCTTTCTTT.

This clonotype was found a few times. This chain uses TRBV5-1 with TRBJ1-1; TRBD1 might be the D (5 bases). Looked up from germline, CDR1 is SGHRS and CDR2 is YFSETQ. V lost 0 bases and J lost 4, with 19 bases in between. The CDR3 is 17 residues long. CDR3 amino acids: CASSLVGRRMGITEAFF. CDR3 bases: TGCGCCAGCAGCTTGGTGGGACGGAGAATGGGAATCACTGAAGCTTTCTTT.

The CDR3 DNA is TGTGCCAGCAGCTTAGGTGCGGGGACGAGCGGCTACACCTTC. Translated, it gives CASSLGAGTSGYTF. The V gene is TRBV7-9, the J gene TRBJ1-2, with D possibly TRBD1 on 5 matching bases. The V and J ends lost 1 base and 8 bases respectively, with 14 bases between them. This CDR3 comprises 14 residues. From germline, CDR1 is SEHNR and CDR2 FQNEAQ (reference sequence).

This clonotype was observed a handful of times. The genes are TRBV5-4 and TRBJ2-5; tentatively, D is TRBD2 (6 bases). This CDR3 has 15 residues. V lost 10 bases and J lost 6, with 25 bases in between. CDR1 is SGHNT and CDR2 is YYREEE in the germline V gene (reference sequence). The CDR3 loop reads CAADSGGGLQKTQYF. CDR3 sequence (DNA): TGTGCCGCTGACAGTGGAGGAGGGCTGCAAAAGACCCAGTACTTC.

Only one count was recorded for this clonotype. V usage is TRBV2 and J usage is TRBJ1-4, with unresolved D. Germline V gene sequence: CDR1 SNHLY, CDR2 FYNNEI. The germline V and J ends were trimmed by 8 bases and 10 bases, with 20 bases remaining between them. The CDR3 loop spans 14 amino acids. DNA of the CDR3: TGTGCCAGCTCACCCGGAGAGACGGATGGAAAACTGTTTTTT. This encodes CASSPGETDGKLFF.